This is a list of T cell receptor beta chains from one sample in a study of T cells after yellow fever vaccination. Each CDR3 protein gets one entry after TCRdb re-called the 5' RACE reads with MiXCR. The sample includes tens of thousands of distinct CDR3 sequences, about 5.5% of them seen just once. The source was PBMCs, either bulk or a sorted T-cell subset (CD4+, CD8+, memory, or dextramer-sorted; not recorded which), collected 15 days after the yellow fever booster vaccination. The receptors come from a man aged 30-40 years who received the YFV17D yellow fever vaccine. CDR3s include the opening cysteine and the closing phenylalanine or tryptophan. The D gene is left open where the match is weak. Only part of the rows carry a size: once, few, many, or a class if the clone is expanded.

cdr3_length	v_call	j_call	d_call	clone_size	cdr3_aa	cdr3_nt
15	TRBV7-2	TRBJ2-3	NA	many	CASSVLTVRTDTQYF	TGTGCCAGCAGCGTCTTGACAGTACGCACAGATACGCAGTATTTT
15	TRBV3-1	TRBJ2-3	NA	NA	CASSQPGPGTDTQYF	TGTGCCTCCTCCCAGCCGGGCCCTGGCACAGATACGCAGTATTTT
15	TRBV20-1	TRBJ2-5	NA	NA	CCARDWLSGQETQYF	TGCTGTGCTAGAGATTGGCTTAGCGGTCAAGAGACCCAGTACTTC
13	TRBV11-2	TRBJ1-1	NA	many	CASSFSLDTEAFF	TGTGCCAGCAGCTTTTCTCTCGACACTGAAGCTTTCTTT
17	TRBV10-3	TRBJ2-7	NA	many	CAISGLTGEPNPYEQYF	TGTGCCATCAGTGGACTCACTGGGGAACCTAACCCCTACGAGCAGTACTTC
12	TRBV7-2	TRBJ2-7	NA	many	CASSLDSREQYF	TGTGCCAGCAGCTTAGACTCGAGGGAGCAGTACTTC
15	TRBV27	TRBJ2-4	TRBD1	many	CASSLWTGSKNIQYF	TGTGCCAGCAGTTTATGGACAGGATCGAAAAACATTCAGTACTTC
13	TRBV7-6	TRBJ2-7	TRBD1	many	CASSAGQGGEQYF	TGTGCCAGCAGCGCGGGACAGGGGGGCGAGCAGTACTTC
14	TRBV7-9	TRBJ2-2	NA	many	CASSLIRSTGELFF	TGTGCCAGCAGCTTAATCCGGTCCACCGGGGAGCTGTTTTTT
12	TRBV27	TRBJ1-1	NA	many	CASSFSRGEAFF	TGTGCCAGCAGTTTTAGTCGAGGTGAAGCTTTCTTT
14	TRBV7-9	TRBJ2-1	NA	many	CASSLYSSYNEQFF	TGTGCCAGCAGCTTATACAGCTCCTACAATGAGCAGTTCTTC
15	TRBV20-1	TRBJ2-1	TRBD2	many	CSAPYGTSPRNEQFF	TGCAGTGCTCCCTACGGGACTAGTCCTCGGAATGAGCAGTTCTTC
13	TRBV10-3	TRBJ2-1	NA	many	CAIAERANNEQFF	TGTGCCATTGCCGAGCGAGCGAACAATGAGCAGTTCTTC
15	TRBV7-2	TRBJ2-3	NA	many	CASKRVVGSTDTQYF	TGTGCCAGCAAAAGGGTAGTGGGTAGCACAGATACGCAGTATTTT
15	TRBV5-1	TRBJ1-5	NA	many	CASSLGGRGDQPQHF	TGCGCCAGCAGCTTAGGGGGTCGGGGCGATCAGCCCCAGCATTTT
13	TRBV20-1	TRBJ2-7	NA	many	CSASQGRAYEQYF	TGCAGTGCTAGTCAGGGAAGGGCCTACGAGCAGTACTTC
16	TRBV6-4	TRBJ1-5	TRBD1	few	CASSDLGQGARQPQHF	TGTGCCAGCAGTGACCTCGGACAGGGGGCAAGACAGCCCCAGCATTTT
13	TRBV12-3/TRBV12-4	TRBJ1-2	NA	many	CASKPRESYGYTF	TGTGCCAGCAAGCCCAGGGAGAGCTATGGCTACACCTTC
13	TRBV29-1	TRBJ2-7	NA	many	CSVLRDSWREQYF	TGCAGCGTCCTCCGGGACTCCTGGCGCGAGCAGTACTTC
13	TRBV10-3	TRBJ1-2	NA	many	CAISEYGNYGYTF	TGTGCCATCAGTGAGTACGGCAACTATGGCTACACCTTC
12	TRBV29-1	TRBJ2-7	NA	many	CSVRTVPYEQYF	TGCAGCGTTCGGACAGTTCCCTACGAGCAGTACTTC
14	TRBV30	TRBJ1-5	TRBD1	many	CAWAGQTSGQPQHF	TGTGCCTGGGCGGGACAGACCTCGGGTCAGCCCCAGCATTTT
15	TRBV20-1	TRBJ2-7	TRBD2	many	CSARDQGRLAYEQYF	TGCAGTGCTAGAGACCAGGGGAGACTAGCGTACGAGCAGTACTTC
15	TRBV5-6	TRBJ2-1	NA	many	CASSPAGFSYNEQFF	TGTGCCAGCAGCCCGGCTGGTTTCTCCTACAATGAGCAGTTCTTC
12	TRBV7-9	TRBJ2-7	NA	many	CASSLRVDEQYF	TGTGCCAGCAGCTTACGAGTGGACGAGCAGTACTTC
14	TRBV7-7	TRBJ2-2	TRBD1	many	CASKAGGTTGELFF	TGTGCCAGCAAGGCAGGGGGTACGACCGGGGAGCTGTTTTTT
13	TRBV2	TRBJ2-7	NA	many	CASSEGIGSKQYF	TGTGCCAGCAGTGAAGGAATAGGGAGTAAGCAGTACTTC
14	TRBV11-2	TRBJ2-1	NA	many	CASSLRGAANEQFF	TGTGCCAGCAGCTTACGGGGGGCGGCCAATGAGCAGTTCTTC
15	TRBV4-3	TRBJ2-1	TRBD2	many	CASSFAGTMANEQFF	TGCGCCAGCAGCTTCGCCGGGACTATGGCCAATGAGCAGTTCTTC
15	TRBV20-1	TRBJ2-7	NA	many	CSARMAAQGSHEQYF	TGCAGTGCTAGGATGGCGGCTCAGGGGAGTCACGAGCAGTACTTC
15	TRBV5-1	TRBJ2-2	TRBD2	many	CASSLASGNTGELFF	TGCGCCAGCAGCTTGGCTAGCGGGAATACCGGGGAGCTGTTTTTT
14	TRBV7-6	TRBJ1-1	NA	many	CASSPHSGGVEAFF	TGTGCCAGCAGCCCCCACTCCGGGGGGGTTGAAGCTTTCTTT
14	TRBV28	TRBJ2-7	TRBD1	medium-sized	CASTQLDRAYEQYF	TGTGCCAGCACCCAGCTGGACAGGGCCTACGAGCAGTACTTC
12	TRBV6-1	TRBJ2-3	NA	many	CASWRDLGTQYF	TGTGCCAGCTGGAGGGACCTGGGGACGCAGTATTTT
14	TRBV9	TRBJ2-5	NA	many	CASSSSGIWETQYF	TGTGCCAGCAGCTCATCAGGGATTTGGGAGACCCAGTACTTC
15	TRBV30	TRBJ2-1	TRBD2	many	CAWTELGGRAGEQFF	TGTGCCTGGACGGAGCTCGGCGGGAGGGCTGGTGAGCAGTTCTTC
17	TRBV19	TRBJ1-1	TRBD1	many	CASSYRTGGIMNTEAFF	TGTGCCAGTAGTTACCGGACAGGGGGCATAATGAACACTGAAGCTTTCTTT
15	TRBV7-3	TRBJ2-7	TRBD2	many	CASSLGLASSYEQYF	TGTGCCAGCAGCTTAGGACTAGCGAGCTCCTACGAGCAGTACTTC
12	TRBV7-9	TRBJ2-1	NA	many	CASSPTLAEQFF	TGTGCCAGCAGCCCCACCCTAGCGGAGCAGTTCTTC
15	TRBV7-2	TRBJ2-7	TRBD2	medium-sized	CASSLGGGGKYEQYF	TGTGCCAGCAGCCTTGGGGGGGGTGGGAAGTACGAGCAGTACTTC
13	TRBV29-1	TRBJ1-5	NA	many	CSVGSGLAQPQHF	TGCAGCGTTGGGTCGGGGCTCGCTCAGCCCCAGCATTTT
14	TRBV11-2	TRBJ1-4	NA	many	CASSLGGRDEKLFF	TGTGCCAGCAGCTTGGGGGGGCGGGATGAAAAACTGTTTTTT
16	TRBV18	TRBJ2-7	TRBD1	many	CASSGAPDRGFYEQYF	TGTGCCAGCTCAGGGGCACCTGACAGGGGATTCTACGAGCAGTACTTC
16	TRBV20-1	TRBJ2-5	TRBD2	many	CSARMASGRPQETQYF	TGCAGTGCTAGAATGGCTAGCGGGAGGCCTCAAGAGACCCAGTACTTC
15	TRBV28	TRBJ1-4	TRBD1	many	CASSSTGGGWEKLFF	TGTGCCAGCAGTTCAACAGGGGGAGGTTGGGAAAAACTGTTTTTT
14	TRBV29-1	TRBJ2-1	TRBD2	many	CSVQQAGRASEQFF	TGCAGCGTTCAGCAGGCCGGGAGGGCGTCCGAGCAGTTCTTC
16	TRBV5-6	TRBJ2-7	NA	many	CASSSKGLPNSYEQYF	TGTGCCAGCAGCTCAAAGGGCCTTCCCAACTCCTACGAGCAGTACTTC
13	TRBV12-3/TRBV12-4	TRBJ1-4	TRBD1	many	CASSGTGSEKLFF	TGTGCCAGCTCTGGGACAGGGAGTGAAAAACTGTTTTTT
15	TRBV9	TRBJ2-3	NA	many	CASSVAPSSTDTQYF	TGTGCCAGCAGCGTAGCACCCTCTAGCACAGATACGCAGTATTTT
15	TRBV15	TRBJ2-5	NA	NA	CATSRGGGQQETQYF	TGTGCCACCAGCAGAGGGGGGGGGCAGCAAGAGACCCAGTACTTC
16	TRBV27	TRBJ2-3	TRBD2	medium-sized	CASRPTSGRRTDTQYF	TGTGCCAGCAGGCCGACTAGCGGGAGGAGGACAGATACGCAGTATTTT
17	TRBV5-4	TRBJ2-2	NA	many	CASSSASDNANTGELFF	TGTGCCAGCAGCTCAGCTAGCGATAACGCGAACACCGGGGAGCTGTTTTTT
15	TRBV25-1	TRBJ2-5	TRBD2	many	CASSGERGGAETQYF	TGTGCCAGCAGCGGGGAGCGGGGGGGCGCTGAGACCCAGTACTTC